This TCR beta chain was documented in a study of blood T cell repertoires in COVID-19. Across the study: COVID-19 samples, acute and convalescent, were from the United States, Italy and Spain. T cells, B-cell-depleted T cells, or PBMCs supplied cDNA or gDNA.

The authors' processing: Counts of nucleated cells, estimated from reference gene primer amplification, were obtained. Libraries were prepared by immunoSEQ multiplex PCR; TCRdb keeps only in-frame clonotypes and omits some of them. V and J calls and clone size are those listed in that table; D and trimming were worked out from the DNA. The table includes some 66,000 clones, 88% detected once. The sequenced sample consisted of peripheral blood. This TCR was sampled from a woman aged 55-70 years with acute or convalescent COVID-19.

CDR3 bases: TGTGCCACCAGTGATTTGCCTGGACAGGGGAGCACAGATACGCAGTATTTT. It specifies CATSDLPGQGSTDTQYF. This chain joins TRBV24-1 and TRBJ2-3, with 9 bases lining up with TRBD1. Trimming at V came to 0 bases and at J to 0 bases, leaving 3 bases not matched to a gene. CDR3 length equals 17 residues. CDR1 and CDR2 (germline): KGHDR, SFDVKD.